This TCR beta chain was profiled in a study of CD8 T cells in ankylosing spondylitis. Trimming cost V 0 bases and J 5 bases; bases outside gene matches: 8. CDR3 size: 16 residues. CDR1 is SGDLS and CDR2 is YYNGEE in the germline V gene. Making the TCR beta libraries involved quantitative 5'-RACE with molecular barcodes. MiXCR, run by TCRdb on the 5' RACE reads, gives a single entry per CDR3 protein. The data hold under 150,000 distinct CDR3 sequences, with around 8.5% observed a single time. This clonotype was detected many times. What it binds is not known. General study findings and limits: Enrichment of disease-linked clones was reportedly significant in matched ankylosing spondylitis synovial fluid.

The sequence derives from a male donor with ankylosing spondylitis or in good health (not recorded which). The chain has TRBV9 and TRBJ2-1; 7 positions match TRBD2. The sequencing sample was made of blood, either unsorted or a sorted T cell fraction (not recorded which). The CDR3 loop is CASSVGASGNNNEQFF. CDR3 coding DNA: TGTGCCAGCAGCGTAGGGGCTAGCGGCAATAACAATGAGCAGTTCTTC.